This passage covers 4 T cell receptor beta chains from one sample sequenced in a study of blood T cell repertoires in COVID-19. Clones were read by immunoSEQ multiplex PCR, and TCRdb kept only the in-frame ones, dropping some. The data show about 160,000 clones, roughly 80% seen once. Sequences were obtained from peripheral blood. These receptors came from a man aged 70 or older with acute or convalescent COVID-19.

The gene calls are TRBV9 and TRBJ2-3, with D tentatively TRBD2 (6 bases). This CDR3 has 17 residues. V was clipped by 3 bases and J by 1 base, with 18 bases between them. CDR1 is SGDLS, CDR2 YYNGEE, per germline. The CDR3 protein is CASSELFTASGTDTQYF. The CDR3 nucleotides are TGTGCCAGCAGCGAGTTGTTCACGGCTAGCGGCACAGATACGCAGTATTTT. Using reference TRBV9 and TRBJ2-3 for the parts outside the CDR3, the full variable domain is DSGVTQTPKHLITATGQRVTLRCSPRSGDLSVYWYQQSLDQGLQFLIQYYNGEERAKGNILERFSAQQFPDLHSELNLSSLELGDSALYFCASSELFTASGTDTQYFGPGTRLTVL.

This clone was detected once. The chain carries TRBV19 and TRBJ2-3, with D perhaps matching TRBD2 (5 bases). V lost 3 bases and J lost 3, with 10 bases in between. Germline CDR1 and CDR2: LNHDA and SQIVND (reference sequence). This CDR3 region has 14 residues. The CDR3 region has the DNA TGTGCCAGTAGTATCCGGGGTGGAACAGATACGCAGTATTTT. Translated: CASSIRGGTDTQYF.

This chain uses TRBV29-1 with TRBJ2-7, with D possibly matching TRBD2 (5 bases). CDR1 and CDR2 (germline): SQVTM, ANQGSEA. The V end lost 6 bases, the J end lost 0 bases, and 15 bases lay between the germline ends. The length of the CDR3 is 14 residues. The CDR3 region is CSVILRESSYEQYF. The CDR3 region has the DNA TGCAGCGTGATTTTGAGGGAAAGCTCCTACGAGCAGTACTTC.

The chain couples TRBV18 to TRBJ1-2; D is perhaps TRBD1 (5 bases). Looked up from germline, CDR1 is KGHSH and CDR2 is LQKENI. The V and J ends lost 0 bases and 6 bases respectively, with 8 bases between them. The CDR3 has 13 amino acids. The CDR3 spells CASSPPQGDGYTF. CDR3 nucleotides: TGTGCCAGCTCACCACCGCAGGGCGATGGCTACACCTTC. Using reference TRBV18 and TRBJ1-2 for the parts outside the CDR3, the full variable domain is NAGVMQNPRHLVRRRGQEARLRCSPMKGHSHVYWYRQLPEEGLKFMVYLQKENIIDESGMPKERFSAEFPKEGPSILRIQQVVRGDSAAYFCASSPPQGDGYTFGSGTRLTVV.